Below, 14 T cell receptor beta chains from the same sample are listed, as sequenced in a study of blood T cell repertoires in COVID-19. Sequencing used immunoSEQ multiplex PCR; TCRdb keeps in-frame clones, though not all of them. The sample records 130,000 or so clones, more than 75% being singletons. Sequenced sample: peripheral blood. The origin of the receptors is a man between 65 and 80 years old with active COVID-19.

In this sample, this clone turned up a few times. The V and J genes are TRBV28 and TRBJ1-5; D is undetermined. CDR3 length: 12 residues. Germline values: CDR1 MDHEN, CDR2 SYDVKM. V gave up 6 bases and J gave up 9 bases, with 12 bases separating them. The CDR3 region has the DNA TGTGCCAGCAGCCTTTCCGAGAGGCCCCAGCATTTT. Protein sequence: CASSLSERPQHF. Variable domain in full (rest from reference TRBV28 and TRBJ1-5): DVKVTQSSRYLVKRTGEKVFLECVQDMDHENMFWYRQDPGLGLRLIYFSYDVKMKEKGDIPEGYSVSREKKERFSLILESASTNQTSMYLCASSLSERPQHFGDGTRLSIL.

The chain is built from TRBV19 and TRBJ2-1, with a possible D match to TRBD1 (6 bases). The CDR3 runs 17 residues. Trimming left V 3 bases short and J 0 bases short, with 15 bases between. The germline V gene encodes CDR1 LNHDA and CDR2 SQIVND (reference sequence). The CDR3 loop is CASSIAEGHLSYNEQFF. For the CDR3, the DNA is TGTGCCAGTAGTATCGCAGAGGGACACCTCTCCTACAATGAGCAGTTCTTC. Together with reference TRBV19 and TRBJ2-1, the CDR3 gives the full variable domain: DGGITQSPKYLFRKEGQNVTLSCEQNLNHDAMYWYRQDPGQGLRLIYYSQIVNDFQKGDIAEGYSVSREKKESFPLTVTSAQKNPTAFYLCASSIAEGHLSYNEQFFGPGTRLTVL.

This clone was picked up one time. The chain employs TRBV21-1 and TRBJ2-7; no check of the table's D call, TRBD1, against the DNA was made. TRBV21-1 is listed as a pseudogene. The CDR3 runs 22 residues. This chain's CDR3 is CASSRPYRGRELAEALSYEQYF. Here the CDR3 DNA reads TGTGCCAGCAGCAGGCCTTACAGGGGGCGCGAACTAGCGGAGGCCCTCTCCTACGAGCAGTACTTC.

Points on this clone: In the same sample, other DNA sequences code for this CDR3. The V call is TRBV3-1 (or the pseudogene TRBV3-2), the J call TRBJ2-2; D is undetermined. The ends were cut back, 1 base at V and 2 bases at J, with 8 bases in the middle. CDR3 length: 15 residues. Germline V gene lookup returns CDR1 LGHDT and CDR2 YNNKEL (reference sequence). The DNA for the CDR3 is TGTGCCAGCAGCCAAGGTGGCAGAAACACCGGGGAGCTGTTTTTT. It codes for CASSQGGRNTGELFF.

The chain carries TRBV3-1 (or the pseudogene TRBV3-2) and TRBJ1-6, with a tentative D call TRBD1 (5 bases). The CDR3 loop spans 16 amino acids. In germline, CDR1 is LGHDT, CDR2 YNNKEL (reference sequence). Trimming removed 8 bases from V and 7 bases from J, with 21 bases in between. CDR3: CASGRAGTPGNSPLHF. The CDR3 DNA follows: TGTGCCAGCGGCAGGGCAGGGACTCCCGGGAATTCACCCCTCCACTTT.

The DNA for the CDR3 is TGTGCCAGCAGCCTCACAGGGACAGATACGCAGTATTTT. Its protein product is CASSLTGTDTQYF. V is TRBV11-3 and J is TRBJ2-3; D may be TRBD1 (6 bases). The V gene's germline CDR1 is SGHNT and CDR2 YENEEA. The CDR3 contains 13 residues. The V gene lost 5 bases and the J gene lost 3 bases, with 9 bases spanning the gap.

The CDR3 is CASGSSTGVAGELFF. The CDR3 DNA reads TGTGCTAGTGGTTCTTCGACCGGGGTGGCCGGGGAGCTGTTTTTT. The chain carries TRBV12-5 and TRBJ2-2; a possible D gene is TRBD2 (5 bases). The CDR3 runs to 15 residues. Trimming pared 4 bases from V and 6 bases from J, leaving 15 bases between. Germline V gene lookup returns CDR1 LGHNT and CDR2 FRNRAP.

This rearrangement joins TRBV27 to TRBJ2-1; 8 bases are a match to TRBD2. Germline V gene sequence: CDR1 MNHEY, CDR2 SMNVEV (reference sequence). There are 17 residues in the CDR3. V lost 5 bases to trimming and J lost 7 bases; unmatched junction nucleotides: 16. The CDR3 DNA follows: TGTGCCAGCAGTCCCGCCCCGACTAGCGCCCCTAGGAATGAGCAGTTCTTC. Residues: CASSPAPTSAPRNEQFF.

This chain links TRBV28 with TRBJ2-5; 11 bases agree with TRBD2. Germline V gene sequence: CDR1 MDHEN, CDR2 SYDVKM. V was clipped by 7 bases and J by 5 bases; unmatched bases: 12. The CDR3 length is 16 residues. The CDR3 nucleotides read TGTGCCAGCACTCGTAGCGGGAGGGCCTGGAGGGAGACCCAGTACTTC. This codes for CASTRSGRAWRETQYF. The entire variable domain, with the rest obtained from reference TRBV28 and TRBJ2-5, is as follows: DVKVTQSSRYLVKRTGEKVFLECVQDMDHENMFWYRQDPGLGLRLIYFSYDVKMKEKGDIPEGYSVSREKKERFSLILESASTNQTSMYLCASTRSGRAWRETQYFGPGTRLLVL.

The chain joins TRBV10-1 to TRBJ2-1; TRBD1 matches at 8 bases. The CDR3 loop spans 16 amino acids. Per germline, CDR1 WNHNN and CDR2 SYGVQD (reference sequence). V trimming: 2 bases; J trimming: 10 bases; junction bases outside the gene matches: 13. In DNA form, the CDR3 reads TGCGCCAGCAGTGAGGTTAGCCGGGACAGGAATAACGAGCAGTTCTTC. Translated, it gives CASSEVSRDRNNEQFF.

V and J are TRBV9 and TRBJ2-3, with D perhaps TRBD2 (5 bases). Germline V lookup: CDR1 SGDLS, CDR2 YYNGEE. CDR3 size: 15 residues. V lost 0 bases, J lost 4 bases, and 12 bases lay in between. The CDR3 sequence is CASSVVSGDPDTQYF. The CDR3, as DNA: TGTGCCAGCAGCGTAGTAAGCGGAGATCCAGATACGCAGTATTTT.

The rearrangement uses TRBV2 and TRBJ2-7, with D tentatively TRBD1 (6 bases). V was cut by 2 bases and J by 5 bases, with 22 bases left in between. The CDR3 is 17 residues long. Germline V gives CDR1 SNHLY, CDR2 FYNNEI. CDR3 loop: CASSEYLGGQGINEQYF. In DNA, the CDR3 is TGTGCCAGCAGTGAATACTTAGGGGGTCAGGGAATTAACGAGCAGTACTTC.

The CDR3 loop is CASSPSRTGLWPPLHF. The DNA for the CDR3 is TGTGCCAGCAGCCCCTCCCGGACAGGGCTTTGGCCACCCCTCCACTTT. The genes are TRBV3-1 (or the pseudogene TRBV3-2) and TRBJ1-6; 8 bases are a match to TRBD1. CDR3 length: 16 residues. With 4 bases clipped from V and 11 bases from J, the junction kept 13 bases outside the gene matches. Germline lookup yields CDR1 LGHDT and CDR2 YNNKEL (reference sequence).

The V call is TRBV28, the J call TRBJ2-7, with 13 bases lining up with TRBD2. The V segment lost 4 bases and the J segment 7 bases; nucleotides outside the gene matches: 4. The CDR3 is 14 residues long. From germline, CDR1 is MDHEN and CDR2 SYDVKM. The CDR3 loop reads CASSSGLAGREQYF. CDR3 nucleotide sequence: TGTGCCAGCAGTTCGGGACTAGCGGGAAGGGAGCAGTACTTC.